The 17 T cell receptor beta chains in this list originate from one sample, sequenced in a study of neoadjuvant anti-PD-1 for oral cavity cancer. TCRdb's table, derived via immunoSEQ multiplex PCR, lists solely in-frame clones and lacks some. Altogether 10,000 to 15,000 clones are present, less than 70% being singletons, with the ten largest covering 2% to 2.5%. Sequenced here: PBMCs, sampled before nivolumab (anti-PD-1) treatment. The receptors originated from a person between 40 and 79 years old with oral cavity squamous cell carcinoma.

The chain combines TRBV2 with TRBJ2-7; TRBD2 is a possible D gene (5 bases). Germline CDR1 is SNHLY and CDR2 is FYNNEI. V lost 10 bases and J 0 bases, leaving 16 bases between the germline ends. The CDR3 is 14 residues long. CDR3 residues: CATVRATTSYEQYF. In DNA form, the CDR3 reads TGTGCCACCGTGAGGGCCACCACCTCCTACGAGCAGTACTTC.

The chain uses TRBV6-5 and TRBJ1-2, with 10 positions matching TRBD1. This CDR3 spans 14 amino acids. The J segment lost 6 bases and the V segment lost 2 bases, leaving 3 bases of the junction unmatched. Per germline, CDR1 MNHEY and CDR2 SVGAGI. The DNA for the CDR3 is TGTGCCAGCAGTTACGAGGACAGGGGGAATGGCTACACCTTC. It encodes CASSYEDRGNGYTF.

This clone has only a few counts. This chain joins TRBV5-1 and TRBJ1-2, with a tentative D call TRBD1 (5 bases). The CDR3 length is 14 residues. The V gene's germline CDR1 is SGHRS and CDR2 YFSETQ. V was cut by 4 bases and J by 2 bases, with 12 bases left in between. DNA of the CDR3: TGCGCCAGCAGCGTGGACACAACGAACTATGGCTACACCTTC. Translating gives CASSVDTTNYGYTF.

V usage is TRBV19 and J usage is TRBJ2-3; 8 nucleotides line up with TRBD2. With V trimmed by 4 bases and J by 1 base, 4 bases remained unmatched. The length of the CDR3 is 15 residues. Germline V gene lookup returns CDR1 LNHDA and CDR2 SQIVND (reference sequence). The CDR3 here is CASSNRGGGTDTQYF. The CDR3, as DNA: TGTGCCAGTAGTAACCGGGGGGGCGGCACAGATACGCAGTATTTT.

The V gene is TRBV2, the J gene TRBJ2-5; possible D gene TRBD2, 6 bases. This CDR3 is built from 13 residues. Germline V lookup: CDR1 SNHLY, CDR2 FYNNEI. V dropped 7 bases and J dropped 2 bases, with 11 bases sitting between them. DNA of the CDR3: TGTGCCAGCAAATCAGCGGGTCAAGAGACCCAGTACTTC. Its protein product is CASKSAGQETQYF.

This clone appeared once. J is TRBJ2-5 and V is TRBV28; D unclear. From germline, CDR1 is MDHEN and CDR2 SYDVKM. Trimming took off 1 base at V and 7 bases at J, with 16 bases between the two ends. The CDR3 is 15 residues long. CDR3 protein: CASSLSRTTSGTQYF. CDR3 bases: TGTGCCAGCAGTTTATCCCGGACGACGTCTGGGACCCAGTACTTC.

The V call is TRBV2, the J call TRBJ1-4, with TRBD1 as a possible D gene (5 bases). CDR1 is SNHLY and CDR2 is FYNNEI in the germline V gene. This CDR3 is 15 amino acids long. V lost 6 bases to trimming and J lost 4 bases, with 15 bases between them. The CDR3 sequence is CASREGSSNNEKLFF. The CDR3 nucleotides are TGTGCCAGCAGAGAGGGGTCTTCGAATAATGAAAAACTGTTTTTT.

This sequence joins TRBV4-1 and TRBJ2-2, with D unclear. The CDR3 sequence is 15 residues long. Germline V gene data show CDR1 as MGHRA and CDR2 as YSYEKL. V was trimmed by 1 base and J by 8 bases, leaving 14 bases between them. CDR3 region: CASSQGALLPGELFF. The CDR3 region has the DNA TGCGCCAGCAGCCAAGGGGCGCTTCTTCCGGGGGAGCTGTTTTTT.

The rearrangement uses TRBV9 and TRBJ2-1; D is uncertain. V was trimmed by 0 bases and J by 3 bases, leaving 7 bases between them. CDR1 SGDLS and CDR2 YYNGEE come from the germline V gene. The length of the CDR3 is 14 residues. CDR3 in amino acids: CASSVGLGYNEQFF. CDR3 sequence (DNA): TGTGCCAGCAGCGTAGGGTTGGGCTACAATGAGCAGTTCTTC.

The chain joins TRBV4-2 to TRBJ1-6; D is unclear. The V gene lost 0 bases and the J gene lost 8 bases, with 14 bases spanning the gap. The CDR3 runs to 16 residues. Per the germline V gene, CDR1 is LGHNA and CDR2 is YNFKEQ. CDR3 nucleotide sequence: TGTGCCAGCAGCCAAGATCAAGTCCAAGGATATTCACCCCTCCACTTT. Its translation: CASSQDQVQGYSPLHF.

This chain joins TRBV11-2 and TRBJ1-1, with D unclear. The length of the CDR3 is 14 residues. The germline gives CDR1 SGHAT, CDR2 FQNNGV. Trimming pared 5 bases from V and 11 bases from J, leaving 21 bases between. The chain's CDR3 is CASSLTRTAVLAFF. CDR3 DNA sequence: TGTGCCAGCAGCCTCACGAGGACCGCGGTCTTGGCTTTCTTT.

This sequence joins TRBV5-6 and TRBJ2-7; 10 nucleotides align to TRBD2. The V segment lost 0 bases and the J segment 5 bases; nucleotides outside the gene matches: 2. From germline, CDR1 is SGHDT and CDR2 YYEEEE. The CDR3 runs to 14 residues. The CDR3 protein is CASSLDGTSDEQYF. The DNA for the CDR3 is TGTGCCAGCAGCTTGGACGGGACTAGCGACGAGCAGTACTTC.

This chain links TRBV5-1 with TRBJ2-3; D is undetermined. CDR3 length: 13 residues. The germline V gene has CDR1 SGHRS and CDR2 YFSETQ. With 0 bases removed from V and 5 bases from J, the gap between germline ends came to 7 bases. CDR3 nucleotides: TGCGCCAGCAGCTTGGCAACGAAAGATACGCAGTATTTT. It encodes CASSLATKDTQYF.

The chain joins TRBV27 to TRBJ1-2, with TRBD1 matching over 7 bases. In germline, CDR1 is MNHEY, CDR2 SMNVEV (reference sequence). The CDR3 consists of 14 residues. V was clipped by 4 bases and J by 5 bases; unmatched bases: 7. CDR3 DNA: TGTGCCAGCAGTTCCCCGGGACAGCTATATGGCTACACCTTC. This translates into CASSSPGQLYGYTF.

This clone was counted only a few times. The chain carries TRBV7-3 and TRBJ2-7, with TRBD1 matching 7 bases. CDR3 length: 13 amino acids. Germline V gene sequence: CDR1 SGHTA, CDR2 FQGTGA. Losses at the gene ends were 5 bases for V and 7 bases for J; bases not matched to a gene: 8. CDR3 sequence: CASSPLTGNEQYF. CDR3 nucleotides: TGTGCCAGCAGCCCCCTGACAGGGAATGAGCAGTACTTC.

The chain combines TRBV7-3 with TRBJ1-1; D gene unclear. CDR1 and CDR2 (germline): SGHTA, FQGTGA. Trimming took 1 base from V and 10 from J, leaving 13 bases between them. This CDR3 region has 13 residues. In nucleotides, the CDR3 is TGTGCCAGCAGCTTAATCGGCGGGGTGGGAGCTTTCTTT. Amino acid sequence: CASSLIGGVGAFF.

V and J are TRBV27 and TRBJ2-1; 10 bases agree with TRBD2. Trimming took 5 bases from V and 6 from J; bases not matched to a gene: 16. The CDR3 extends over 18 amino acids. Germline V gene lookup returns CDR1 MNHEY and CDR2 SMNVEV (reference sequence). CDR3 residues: CASSPLPPWTSGGNEQFF. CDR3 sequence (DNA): TGTGCCAGCAGTCCCCTCCCACCCTGGACTAGCGGAGGCAATGAGCAGTTCTTC.